This T cell receptor (beta chain) is from a study of blood T cells in healthy people across ages. Study conclusions and caveats: In older individuals, TCR beta diversity per million T cells was lower, falling roughly linearly with age.

Per germline, CDR1 MNHEY and CDR2 SVGAGI. J lost 5 bases, V lost 2 bases, and 5 bases had no gene match. The CDR3 length is 15 residues. Then a second PCR, running roughly 6 to 12 cycles, was carried out with a sample-barcoded 5' primer and a J-beta primer mix. TCRdb used MiXCR to reprocess the 5' RACE reads, holding one entry per CDR3 protein. The data contain some 1,800,000 distinct CDR3 sequences, around 40% of them singletons. Worth noting for this clonotype: Its antigen is not known.

The rearrangement joins TRBV6-5 to TRBJ2-2; 7 bases are a match to TRBD2. Sequenced input: blood. The sequence came from a human donor in good health. This chain's CDR3 is CASSYRGVQTGELFF. DNA for the CDR3: TGTGCCAGCAGTTACCGGGGGGTTCAAACCGGGGAGCTGTTTTTT.